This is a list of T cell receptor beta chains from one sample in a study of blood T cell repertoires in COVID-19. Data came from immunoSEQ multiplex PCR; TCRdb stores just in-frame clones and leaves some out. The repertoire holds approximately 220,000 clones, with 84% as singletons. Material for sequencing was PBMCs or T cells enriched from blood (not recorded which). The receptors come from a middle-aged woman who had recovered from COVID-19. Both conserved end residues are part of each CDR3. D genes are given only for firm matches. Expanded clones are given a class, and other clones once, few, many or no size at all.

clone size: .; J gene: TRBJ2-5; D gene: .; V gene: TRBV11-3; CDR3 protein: CASSLGGQGKTQYF; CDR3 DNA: TGTGCCAGCAGCTTAGGGGGCCAAGGGAAGACCCAGTACTTC
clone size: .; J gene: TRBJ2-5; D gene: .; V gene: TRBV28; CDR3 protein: CASSSLSRETQYF; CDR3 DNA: TGTGCCAGCAGTTCTCTAAGCAGGGAGACCCAGTACTTC
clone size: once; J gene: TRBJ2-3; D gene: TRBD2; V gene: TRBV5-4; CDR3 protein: CAGGLAADTQYF; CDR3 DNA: TGTGCCGGGGGACTAGCCGCAGATACGCAGTATTTT
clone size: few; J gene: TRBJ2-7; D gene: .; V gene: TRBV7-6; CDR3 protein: CASRAGPPQNYEQYF; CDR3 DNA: TGTGCCAGCAGGGCGGGACCTCCACAGAACTACGAGCAGTACTTC
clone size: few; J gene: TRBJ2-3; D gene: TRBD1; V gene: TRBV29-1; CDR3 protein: CSVRDRGPTDTQYF; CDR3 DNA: TGCAGCGTTCGGGACAGGGGGCCAACAGATACGCAGTATTTT
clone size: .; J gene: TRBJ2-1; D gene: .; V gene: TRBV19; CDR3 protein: CASSILRDLGNEQFF; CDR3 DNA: TGTGCCAGTAGTATCCTCCGGGACTTAGGGAATGAGCAGTTCTTC
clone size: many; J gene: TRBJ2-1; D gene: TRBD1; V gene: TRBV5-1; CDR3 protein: CASSSSPGQSNNEQFF; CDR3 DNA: TGCGCCAGCAGCTCTAGCCCGGGACAGAGCAACAATGAGCAGTTCTTC
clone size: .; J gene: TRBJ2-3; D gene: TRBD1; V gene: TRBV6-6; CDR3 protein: CASRDREADTQYF; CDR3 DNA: TGTGCCAGCAGGGACAGGGAAGCAGATACGCAGTATTTT
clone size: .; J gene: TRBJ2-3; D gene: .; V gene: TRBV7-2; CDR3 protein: CASKEGNTDTQYF; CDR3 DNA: TGTGCCAGTAAGGAGGGCAACACAGATACGCAGTATTTT
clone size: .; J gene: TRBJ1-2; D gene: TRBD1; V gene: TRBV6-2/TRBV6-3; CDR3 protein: CASSTGDRALSYGYTF; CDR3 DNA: TGTGCCAGCAGTACGGGGGACAGGGCCCTCTCCTATGGCTACACCTTC
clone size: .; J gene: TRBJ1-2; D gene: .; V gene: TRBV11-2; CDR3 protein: CASSPLFLVGASGYTF; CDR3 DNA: TGTGCCAGCAGCCCCCTCTTCCTTGTGGGCGCAAGTGGCTACACCTTC
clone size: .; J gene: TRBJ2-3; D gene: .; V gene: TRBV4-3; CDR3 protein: CASSQERVTDTQYF; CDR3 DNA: TGCGCCAGCAGCCAAGAACGAGTGACAGATACGCAGTATTTT
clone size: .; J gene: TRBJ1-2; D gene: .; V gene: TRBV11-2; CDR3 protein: CASSLFSIGRTIGGYTF; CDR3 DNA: TGTGCCAGCAGCTTATTCTCGATCGGACGGACAATAGGAGGCTACACCTTC
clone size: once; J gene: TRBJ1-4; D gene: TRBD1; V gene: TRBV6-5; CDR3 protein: CASSYGDRAEKLFF; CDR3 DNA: TGTGCCAGCAGTTACGGGGACAGGGCTGAAAAACTGTTTTTT
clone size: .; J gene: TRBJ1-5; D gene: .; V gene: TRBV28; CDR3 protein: CASSLPSNSNQPQHF; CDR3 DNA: TGTGCCAGCAGTTTACCAAGCAATAGCAATCAGCCCCAGCATTTT
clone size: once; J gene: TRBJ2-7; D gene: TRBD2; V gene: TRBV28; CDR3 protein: CASSLGFFREGVRTEQYF; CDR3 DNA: TGTGCCAGCAGTTTAGGCTTCTTTCGGGAGGGAGTAAGAACCGAGCAGTACTTC
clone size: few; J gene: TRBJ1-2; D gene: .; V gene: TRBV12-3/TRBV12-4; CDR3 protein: CAISNGYGYTF; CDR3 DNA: TGTGCCATTAGCAATGGCTATGGCTACACCTTC
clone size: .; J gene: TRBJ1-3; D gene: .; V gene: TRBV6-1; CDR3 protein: CASSEVASGNTIYF; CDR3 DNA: TGTGCCAGCAGTGAAGTGGCATCTGGAAACACCATATATTTT
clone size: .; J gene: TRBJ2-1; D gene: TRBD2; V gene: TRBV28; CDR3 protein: CASTSLAGVSYNEQFF; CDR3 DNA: TGTGCCAGCACTTCTTTAGCGGGTGTCTCCTACAATGAGCAGTTCTTC
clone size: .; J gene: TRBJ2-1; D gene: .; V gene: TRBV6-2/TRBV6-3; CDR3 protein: CASSGLFGDEQFF; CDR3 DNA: TGTGCCAGCAGCGGGCTCTTCGGGGATGAGCAGTTCTTC
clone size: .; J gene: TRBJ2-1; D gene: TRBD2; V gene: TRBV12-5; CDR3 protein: CASGLAQTSSGSSYNEQFF; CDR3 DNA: TGTGCTAGTGGTTTGGCCCAAACTTCTAGCGGGAGCTCCTACAATGAGCAGTTCTTC
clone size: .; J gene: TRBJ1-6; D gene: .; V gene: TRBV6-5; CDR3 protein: CASTGRGNSPLHF; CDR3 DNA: TGTGCCAGCACCGGGAGGGGGAATTCACCCCTCCACTTT
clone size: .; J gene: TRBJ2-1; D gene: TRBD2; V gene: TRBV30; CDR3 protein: CAWSNAGAPNEQFF; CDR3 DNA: TGTGCCTGGAGTAACGCGGGAGCCCCCAATGAGCAGTTCTTC
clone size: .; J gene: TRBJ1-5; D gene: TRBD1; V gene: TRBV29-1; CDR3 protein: CSVGDSYNQPQHF; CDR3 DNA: TGCAGCGTGGGGGACAGCTACAATCAGCCCCAGCATTTT
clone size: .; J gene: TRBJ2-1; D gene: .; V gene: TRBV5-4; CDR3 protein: CASSLESGRGNEQFF; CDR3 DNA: TGTGCCAGCAGCTTAGAATCGGGGCGGGGCAATGAGCAGTTCTTC
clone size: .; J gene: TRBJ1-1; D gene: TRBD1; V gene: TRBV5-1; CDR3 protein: CASSSDRGRRGTEAFF; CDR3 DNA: TGCGCCAGCAGCTCAGACAGGGGGCGTCGCGGCACTGAAGCTTTCTTT
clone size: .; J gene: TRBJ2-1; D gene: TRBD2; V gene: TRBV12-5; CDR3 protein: CASGLQGRLAGAPGNEQFF; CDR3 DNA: TGTGCTAGTGGCCTACAGGGGCGGCTAGCGGGAGCCCCGGGGAATGAGCAGTTCTTC
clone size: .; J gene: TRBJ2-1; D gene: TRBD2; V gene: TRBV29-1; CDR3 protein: CSVALLAGGRNEQFF; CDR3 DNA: TGCAGCGTTGCCCTACTAGCGGGAGGGAGGAATGAGCAGTTCTTC
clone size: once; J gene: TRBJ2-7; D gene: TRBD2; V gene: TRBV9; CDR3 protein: CASSLTSGHEQYF; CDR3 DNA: TGTGCCAGCAGCCTAACTAGCGGACACGAGCAGTACTTC
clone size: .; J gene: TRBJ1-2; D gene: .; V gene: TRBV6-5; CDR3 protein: CASSYSTDHYGYTF; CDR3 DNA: TGTGCCAGCAGTTACTCGACAGACCACTATGGCTACACCTTC
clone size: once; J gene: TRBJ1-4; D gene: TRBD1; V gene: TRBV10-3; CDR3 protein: CAIKPGQGGEKLFF; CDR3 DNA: TGTGCCATCAAACCGGGACAGGGGGGTGAAAAACTGTTTTTT
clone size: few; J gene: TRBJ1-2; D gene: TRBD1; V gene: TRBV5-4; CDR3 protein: CASSAPGQAVGGYTF; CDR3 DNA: TGTGCCAGCAGCGCCCCGGGACAGGCAGTAGGAGGCTACACCTTC
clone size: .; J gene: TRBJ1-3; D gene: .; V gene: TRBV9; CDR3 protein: CASSGSGNPGNTIYF; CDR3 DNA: TGTGCCAGCAGCGGGTCAGGGAATCCCGGAAACACCATATATTTT
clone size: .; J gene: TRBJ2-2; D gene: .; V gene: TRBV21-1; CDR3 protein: CASSGKGLAGVPGELFF; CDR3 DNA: TGTGCCAGCAGCGGTAAGGGACTAGCGGGCGTCCCCGGGGAGCTGTTTTTT
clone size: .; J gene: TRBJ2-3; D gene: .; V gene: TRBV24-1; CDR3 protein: CATRAGSTDTQYF; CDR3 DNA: TGTGCCACCAGGGCAGGAAGCACAGATACGCAGTATTTT
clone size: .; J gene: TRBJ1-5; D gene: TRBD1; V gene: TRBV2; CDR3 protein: CASSGQGKNQPQHF; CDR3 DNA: TGTGCCAGCAGTGGACAGGGAAAAAATCAGCCCCAGCATTTT
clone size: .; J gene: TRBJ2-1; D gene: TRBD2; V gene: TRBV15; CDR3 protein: CATSRAGLAVNEQFF; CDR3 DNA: TGTGCCACCAGCAGAGCAGGACTAGCGGTAAATGAGCAGTTCTTC
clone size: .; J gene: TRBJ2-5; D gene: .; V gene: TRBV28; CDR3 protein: CASSGLASQETQYF; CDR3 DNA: TGTGCCAGCAGTGGACTGGCGAGCCAAGAGACCCAGTACTTC
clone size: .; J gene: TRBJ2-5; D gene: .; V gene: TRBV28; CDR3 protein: CASSSGLTSRTETQYF; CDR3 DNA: TGTGCCAGCAGTTCGGGCCTCACTAGCCGTACAGAGACCCAGTACTTC
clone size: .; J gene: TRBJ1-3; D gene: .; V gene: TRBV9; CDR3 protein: CASSVGHGGRNTIYF; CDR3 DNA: TGTGCCAGCAGCGTAGGTCACGGGGGGAGAAACACCATATATTTT
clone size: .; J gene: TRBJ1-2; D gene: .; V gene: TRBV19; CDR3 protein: CASGRREGGFYGYTF; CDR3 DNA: TGTGCCAGTGGCCGTCGGGAGGGAGGATTCTATGGCTACACCTTC
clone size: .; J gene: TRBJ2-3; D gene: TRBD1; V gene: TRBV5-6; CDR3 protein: CASSVDRFTDTQYF; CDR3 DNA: TGTGCCAGCAGTGTGGACAGGTTCACAGATACGCAGTATTTT
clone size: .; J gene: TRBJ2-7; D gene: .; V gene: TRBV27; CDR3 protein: CASSSRTMTGKGRSYEQYF; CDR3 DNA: TGTGCCAGCAGTTCCCGAACAATGACAGGCAAAGGAAGGTCCTACGAGCAGTACTTC
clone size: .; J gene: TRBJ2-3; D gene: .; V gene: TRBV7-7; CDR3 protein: CASSLKWASTDTQYF; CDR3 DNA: TGTGCCAGCAGCTTAAAATGGGCCAGCACAGATACGCAGTATTTT
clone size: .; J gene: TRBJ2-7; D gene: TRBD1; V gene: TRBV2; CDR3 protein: CASNKETGKYEQYF; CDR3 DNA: TGTGCCAGCAATAAGGAGACAGGGAAGTACGAGCAGTACTTC
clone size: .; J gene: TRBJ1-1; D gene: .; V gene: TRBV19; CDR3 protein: CGTRYGSGVLNTEAFF; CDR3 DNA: TGTGGGACCCGTTACGGGAGCGGTGTCCTGAACACTGAAGCTTTCTTT
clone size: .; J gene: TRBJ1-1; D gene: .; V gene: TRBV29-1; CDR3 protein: CSGAGSGGPTEAFF; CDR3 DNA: TGCAGCGGGGCGGGATCCGGGGGGCCAACTGAAGCTTTCTTT
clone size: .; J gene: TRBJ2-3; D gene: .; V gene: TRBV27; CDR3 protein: CASRGDTSTDTQYF; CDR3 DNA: TGTGCCAGCAGGGGGGACACCAGCACAGATACGCAGTATTTT
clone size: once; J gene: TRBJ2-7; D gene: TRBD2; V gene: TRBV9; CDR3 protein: CASSAGTSLGEQYF; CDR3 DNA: TGTGCCAGCAGCGCTGGGACTAGCCTTGGCGAGCAGTACTTC
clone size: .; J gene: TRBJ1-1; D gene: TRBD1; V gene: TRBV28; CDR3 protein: CASRGQGATEAFF; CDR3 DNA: TGTGCCAGCAGAGGACAGGGGGCCACTGAAGCTTTCTTT
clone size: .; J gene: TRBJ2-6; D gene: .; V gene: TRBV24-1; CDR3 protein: CATSDSSSGANVLTF; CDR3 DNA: TGTGCCACCAGTGATTCTAGCTCTGGGGCCAACGTCCTGACTTTC
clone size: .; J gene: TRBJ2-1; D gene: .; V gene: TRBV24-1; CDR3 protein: CATGAVGSYNEQFF; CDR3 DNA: TGTGCCACCGGGGCGGTGGGCTCCTACAATGAGCAGTTCTTC
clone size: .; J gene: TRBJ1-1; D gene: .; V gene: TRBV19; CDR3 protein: CASSETANTEAFF; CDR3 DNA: TGTGCCAGTAGCGAGACAGCGAACACTGAAGCTTTCTTT